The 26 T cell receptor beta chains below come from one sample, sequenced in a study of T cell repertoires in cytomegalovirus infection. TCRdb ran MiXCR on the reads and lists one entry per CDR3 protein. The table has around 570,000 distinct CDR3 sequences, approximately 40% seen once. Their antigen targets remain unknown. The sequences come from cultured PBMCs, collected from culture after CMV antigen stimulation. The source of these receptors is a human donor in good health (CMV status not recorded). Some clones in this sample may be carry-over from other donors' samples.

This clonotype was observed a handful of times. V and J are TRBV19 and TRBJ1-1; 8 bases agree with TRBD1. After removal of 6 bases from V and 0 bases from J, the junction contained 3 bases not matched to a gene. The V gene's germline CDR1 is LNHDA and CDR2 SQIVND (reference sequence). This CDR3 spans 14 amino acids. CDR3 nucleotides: TGTGCCAGTAGGATACAGGGGGTGAACACTGAAGCTTTCTTT. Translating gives CASRIQGVNTEAFF.

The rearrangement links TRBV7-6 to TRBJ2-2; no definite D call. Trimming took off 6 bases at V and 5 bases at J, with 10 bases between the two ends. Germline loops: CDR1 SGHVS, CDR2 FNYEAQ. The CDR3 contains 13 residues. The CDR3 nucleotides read TGTGCCAGCAGAGGATCCATGACCGGGGAGCTGTTTTTT. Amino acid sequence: CASRGSMTGELFF.

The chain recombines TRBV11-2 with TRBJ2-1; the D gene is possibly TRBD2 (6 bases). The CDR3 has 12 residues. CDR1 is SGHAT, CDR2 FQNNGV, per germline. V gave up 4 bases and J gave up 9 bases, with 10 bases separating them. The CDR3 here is CASSYIAAEQFF. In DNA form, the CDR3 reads TGTGCCAGCAGCTATATAGCGGCTGAGCAGTTCTTC.

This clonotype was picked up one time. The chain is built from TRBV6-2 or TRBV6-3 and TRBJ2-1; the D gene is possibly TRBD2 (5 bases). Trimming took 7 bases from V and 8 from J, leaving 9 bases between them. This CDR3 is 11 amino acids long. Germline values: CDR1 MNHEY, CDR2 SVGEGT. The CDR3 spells CASNRGDEQFF. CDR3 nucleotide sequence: TGTGCCAGCAATCGGGGTGATGAGCAGTTCTTC.

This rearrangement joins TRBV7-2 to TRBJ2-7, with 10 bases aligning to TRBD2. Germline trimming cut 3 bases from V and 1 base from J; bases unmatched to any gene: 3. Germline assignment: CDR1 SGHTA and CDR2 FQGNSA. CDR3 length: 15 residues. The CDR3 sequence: CASSLELAGSYEQYF. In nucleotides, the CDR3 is TGTGCCAGCAGCTTGGAACTAGCGGGATCCTACGAGCAGTACTTC.

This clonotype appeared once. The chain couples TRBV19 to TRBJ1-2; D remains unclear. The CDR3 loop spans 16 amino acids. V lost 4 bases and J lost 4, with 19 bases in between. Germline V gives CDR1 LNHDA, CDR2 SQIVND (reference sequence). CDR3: CASSTPGFGISYGYTF. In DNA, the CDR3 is TGTGCCAGTAGTACCCCAGGCTTTGGAATCTCCTATGGCTACACCTTC.

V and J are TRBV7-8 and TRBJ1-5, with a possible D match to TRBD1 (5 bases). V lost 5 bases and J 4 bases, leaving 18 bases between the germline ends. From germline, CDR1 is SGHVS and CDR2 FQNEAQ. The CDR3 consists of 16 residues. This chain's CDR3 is CASSPPGRVGNQPQHF. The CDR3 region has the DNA TGTGCCAGCAGCCCCCCGGGCAGGGTTGGGAATCAGCCCCAGCATTTT.

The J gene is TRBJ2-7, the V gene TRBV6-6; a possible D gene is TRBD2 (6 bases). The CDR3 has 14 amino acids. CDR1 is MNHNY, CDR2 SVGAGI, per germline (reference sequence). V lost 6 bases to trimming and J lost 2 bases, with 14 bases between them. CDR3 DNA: TGTGCCAGCAGGTCAGCCACTAGCACCTACGAGCAGTACTTC. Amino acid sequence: CASRSATSTYEQYF.

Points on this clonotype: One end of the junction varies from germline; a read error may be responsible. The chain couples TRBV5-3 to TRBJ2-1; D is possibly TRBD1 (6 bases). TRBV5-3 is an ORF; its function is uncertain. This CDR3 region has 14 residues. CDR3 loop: CASSSRRGGNEQFF. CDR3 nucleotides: TGTGCCAGCAGCTCCCGCAGGGGTGGCAATGAGCAGTTCTTC.

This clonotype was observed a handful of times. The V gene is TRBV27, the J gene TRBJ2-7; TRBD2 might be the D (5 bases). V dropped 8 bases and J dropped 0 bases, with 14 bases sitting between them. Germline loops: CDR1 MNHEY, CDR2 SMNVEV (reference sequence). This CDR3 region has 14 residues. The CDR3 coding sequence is TGTGCCAGCTGGAGGTCACACAGCTCCTACGAGCAGTACTTC. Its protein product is CASWRSHSSYEQYF.

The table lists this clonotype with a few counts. CDR3 sequence (DNA): TGTGCCAGCAGCCCGCCTGGGAGTATGCGGGAGCAGTACTTC. Encoded protein: CASSPPGSMREQYF. The chain is built from TRBV5-4 and TRBJ2-7; tentative D call: TRBD2 (5 bases). Trimming took 4 bases from V and 7 from J, leaving 18 bases between them. The germline V gene has CDR1 SGHNT and CDR2 YYREEE (reference sequence). This CDR3 region has 14 residues.

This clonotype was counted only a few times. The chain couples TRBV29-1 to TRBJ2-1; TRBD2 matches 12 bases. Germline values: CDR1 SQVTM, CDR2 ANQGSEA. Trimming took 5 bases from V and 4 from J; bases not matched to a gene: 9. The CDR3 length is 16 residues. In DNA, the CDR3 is TGCAGCGTTTCCGGGACTAGCGGGTCCACTTACAATGAGCAGTTCTTC. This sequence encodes CSVSGTSGSTYNEQFF.

The CDR3 DNA sequence: TGTGCCAGCAGTTGGAGGGGGGGGGTGTCTGAAGCTTTCTTT. Translating it yields CASSWRGGVSEAFF. This chain connects TRBV12-3 or TRBV12-4 to TRBJ1-1, with D possibly being TRBD1 (6 bases). The ends were cut back, 4 bases at V and 6 bases at J, with 15 bases in the middle. The CDR3 loop spans 14 amino acids.

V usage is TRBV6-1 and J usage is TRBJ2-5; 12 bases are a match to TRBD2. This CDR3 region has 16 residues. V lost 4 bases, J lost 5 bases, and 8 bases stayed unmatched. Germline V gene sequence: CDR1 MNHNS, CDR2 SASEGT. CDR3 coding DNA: TGTGCCAGCAGTGGGCCTAGCGGGAGGGCCAGGGAGACCCAGTACTTC. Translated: CASSGPSGRARETQYF.

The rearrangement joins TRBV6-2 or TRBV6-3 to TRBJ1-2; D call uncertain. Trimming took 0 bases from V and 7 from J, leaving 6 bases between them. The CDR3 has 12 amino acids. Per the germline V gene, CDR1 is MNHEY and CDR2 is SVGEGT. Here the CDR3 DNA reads TGTGCCAGCAGTTACTCCGGGCGTGGCTACACCTTC. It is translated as CASSYSGRGYTF.

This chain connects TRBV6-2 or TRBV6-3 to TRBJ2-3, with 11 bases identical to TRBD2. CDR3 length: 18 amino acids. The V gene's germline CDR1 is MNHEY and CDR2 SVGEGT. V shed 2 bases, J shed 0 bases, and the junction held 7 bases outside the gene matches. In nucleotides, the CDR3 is TGTGCCAGCAGTTACCCTATTAGCGGGGGGGCAAGCACAGATACGCAGTATTTT. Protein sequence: CASSYPISGGASTDTQYF.

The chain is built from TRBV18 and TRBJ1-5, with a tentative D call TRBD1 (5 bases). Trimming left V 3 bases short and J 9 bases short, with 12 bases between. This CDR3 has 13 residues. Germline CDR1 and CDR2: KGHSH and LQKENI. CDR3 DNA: TGTGCCAGCTCACCTGACCGGGGCCCGCCCCAGCATTTT. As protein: CASSPDRGPPQHF.

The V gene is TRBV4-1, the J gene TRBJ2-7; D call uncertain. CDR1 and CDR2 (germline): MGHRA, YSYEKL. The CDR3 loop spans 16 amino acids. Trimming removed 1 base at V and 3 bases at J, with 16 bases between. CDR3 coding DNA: TGCGCCAGCAGCCAAGTTCGGTCACCCGATTTCTACGAGCAGTACTTC. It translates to CASSQVRSPDFYEQYF.

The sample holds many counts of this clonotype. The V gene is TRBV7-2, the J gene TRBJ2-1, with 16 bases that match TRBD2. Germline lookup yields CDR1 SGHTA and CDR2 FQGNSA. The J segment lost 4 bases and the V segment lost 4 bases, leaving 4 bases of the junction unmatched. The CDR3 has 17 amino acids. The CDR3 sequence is CASSSMGLAGGYNEQFF. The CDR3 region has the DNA TGTGCCAGCAGCTCAATGGGACTAGCGGGAGGGTACAATGAGCAGTTCTTC.

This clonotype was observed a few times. The CDR3 here is CASRGLGQVALRSGNTIYF. CDR3 bases: TGTGCCAGTAGGGGACTTGGACAGGTCGCCCTAAGATCTGGAAACACCATATATTTT. The chain joins TRBV19 to TRBJ1-3; 7 bases agree with TRBD1. Trimming took 6 bases from V and 1 from J; bases not matched to a gene: 18. The germline CDR1 and CDR2 sequences are LNHDA and SQIVND (reference sequence). This CDR3 comprises 19 residues.

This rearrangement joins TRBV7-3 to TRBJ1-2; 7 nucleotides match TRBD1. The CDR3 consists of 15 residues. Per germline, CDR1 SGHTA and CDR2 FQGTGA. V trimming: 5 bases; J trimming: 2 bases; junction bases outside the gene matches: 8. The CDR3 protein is CASSPYQGGNYGYTF. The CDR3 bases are TGTGCCAGCAGCCCATACCAGGGGGGGAACTATGGCTACACCTTC.

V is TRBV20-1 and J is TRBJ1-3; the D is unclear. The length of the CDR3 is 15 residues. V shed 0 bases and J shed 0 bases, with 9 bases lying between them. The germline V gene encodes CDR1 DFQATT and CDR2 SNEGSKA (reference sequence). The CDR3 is CSARDPRTSGNTIYF. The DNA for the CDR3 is TGCAGTGCTAGAGATCCGCGGACCTCTGGAAACACCATATATTTT.

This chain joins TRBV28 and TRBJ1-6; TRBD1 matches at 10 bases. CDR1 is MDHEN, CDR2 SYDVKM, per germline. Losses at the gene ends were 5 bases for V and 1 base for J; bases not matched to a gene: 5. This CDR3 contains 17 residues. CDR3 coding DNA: TGTGCCAGCAGTGGGACAGGGGAGGCATCCTATAATTCACCCCTCCACTTT. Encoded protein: CASSGTGEASYNSPLHF.

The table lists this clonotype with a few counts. CDR3 loop: CASSPRLAGGTPDTQYF. In DNA form, the CDR3 reads TGTGCCAGCAGCCCACGACTAGCGGGGGGCACCCCAGATACGCAGTATTTT. V is TRBV7-2 and J is TRBJ2-3; 13 bases agree with TRBD2. The CDR3 consists of 17 residues. Per the germline V gene, CDR1 is SGHTA and CDR2 is FQGNSA. The trim removed 5 bases at V and 4 bases at J, leaving 9 bases unmatched.

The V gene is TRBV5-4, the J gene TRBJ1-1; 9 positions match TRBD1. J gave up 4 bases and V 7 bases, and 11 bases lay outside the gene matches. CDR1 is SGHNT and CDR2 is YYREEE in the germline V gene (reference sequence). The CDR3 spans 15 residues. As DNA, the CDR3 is TGTGCCAGCGAACTAAAAGACAGGGGGGCCACTGAAGCTTTCTTT. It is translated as CASELKDRGATEAFF.

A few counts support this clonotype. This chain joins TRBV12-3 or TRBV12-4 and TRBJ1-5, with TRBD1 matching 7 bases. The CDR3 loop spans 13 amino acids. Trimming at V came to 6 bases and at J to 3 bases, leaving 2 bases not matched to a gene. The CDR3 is CASRGQYNQPQHF. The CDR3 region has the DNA TGTGCCAGCAGGGGACAGTACAATCAGCCCCAGCATTTT.